The T cell receptor beta chain described here comes from a study of metastatic and nonmetastatic thyroid tumors. TCRdb re-clonotyped the PCR reads through MiXCR. The repertoire holds more than 6,000 clones, with about a sixth as singletons. Ahead of thyroid surgery, no patient had received treatment of any kind. This clone is medium-sized (0.01 to 0.1%) in the sample. This CDR3 is 14 amino acids long. V lost 1 base and J lost 9; bases outside the gene matches: 5. The germline gives CDR1 SGHAT, CDR2 FQNNGV. V and J are TRBV11-2 and TRBJ2-3; the match to TRBD2 covers 9 bases. Material for sequencing was tumor tissue. This clonotype originated in a male donor with papillary thyroid cancer or a benign thyroid nodule (not recorded which). Some clones in this sample may be carry-over from other donors' samples. For the CDR3, the DNA is TGTGCCAGCAGCTTAGTAGTTAGCGGGAGAACGCAGTATTTT. Amino acid sequence: CASSLVVSGRTQYF.